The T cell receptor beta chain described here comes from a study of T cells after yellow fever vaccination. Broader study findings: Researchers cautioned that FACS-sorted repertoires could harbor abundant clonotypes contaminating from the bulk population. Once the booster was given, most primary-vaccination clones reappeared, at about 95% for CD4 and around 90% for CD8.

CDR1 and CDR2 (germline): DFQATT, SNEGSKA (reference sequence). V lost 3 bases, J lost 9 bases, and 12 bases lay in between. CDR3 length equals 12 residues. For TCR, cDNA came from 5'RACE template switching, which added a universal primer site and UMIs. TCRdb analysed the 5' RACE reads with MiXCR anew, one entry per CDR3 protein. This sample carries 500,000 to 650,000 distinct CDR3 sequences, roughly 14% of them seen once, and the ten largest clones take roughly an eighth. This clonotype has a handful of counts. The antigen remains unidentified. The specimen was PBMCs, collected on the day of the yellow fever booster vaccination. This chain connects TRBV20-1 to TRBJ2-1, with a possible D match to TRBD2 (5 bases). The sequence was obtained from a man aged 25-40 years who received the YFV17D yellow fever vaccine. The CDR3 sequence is CSASDQAAEQFF. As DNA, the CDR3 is TGCAGTGCTAGCGACCAAGCGGCTGAGCAGTTCTTC.